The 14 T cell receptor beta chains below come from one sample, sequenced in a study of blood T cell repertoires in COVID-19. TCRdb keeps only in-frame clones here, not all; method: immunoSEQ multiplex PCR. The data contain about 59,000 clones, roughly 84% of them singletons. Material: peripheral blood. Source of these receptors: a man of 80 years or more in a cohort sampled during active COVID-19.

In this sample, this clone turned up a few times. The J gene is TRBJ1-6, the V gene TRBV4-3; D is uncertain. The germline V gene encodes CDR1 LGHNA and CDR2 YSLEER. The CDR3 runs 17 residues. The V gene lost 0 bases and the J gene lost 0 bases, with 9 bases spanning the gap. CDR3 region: CASSQDGKSSYNSPLHF. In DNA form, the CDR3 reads TGCGCCAGCAGCCAAGATGGCAAAAGCTCCTATAATTCACCCCTCCACTTT.

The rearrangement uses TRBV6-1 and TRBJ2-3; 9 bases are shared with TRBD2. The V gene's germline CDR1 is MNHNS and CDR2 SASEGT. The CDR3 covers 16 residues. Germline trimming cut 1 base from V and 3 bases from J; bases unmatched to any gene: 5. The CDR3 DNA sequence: TGTGCCAGCAGTGAAGTAGGTAGCGGGGGTACAGATACGCAGTATTTT. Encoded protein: CASSEVGSGGTDTQYF.

CDR3 DNA sequence: TGTGCCAGCTCTACCGGGACAGGAGCTAACTATGGCTACACCTTC. Translated: CASSTGTGANYGYTF. J is TRBJ1-2 and V is TRBV18; 8 nucleotides match TRBD1. V was pared by 6 bases and J by 0 bases, with 6 bases of the junction left unmatched. CDR3 length: 15 residues. Per germline, CDR1 KGHSH and CDR2 LQKENI.

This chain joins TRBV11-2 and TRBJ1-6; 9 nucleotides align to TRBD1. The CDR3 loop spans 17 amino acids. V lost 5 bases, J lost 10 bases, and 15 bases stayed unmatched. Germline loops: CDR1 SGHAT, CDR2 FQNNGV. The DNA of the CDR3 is TGTGCCAGCAGCCAGACCGGGACAGGGCATCAGCGGTCACCCCTCCACTTT. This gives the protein CASSQTGTGHQRSPLHF.

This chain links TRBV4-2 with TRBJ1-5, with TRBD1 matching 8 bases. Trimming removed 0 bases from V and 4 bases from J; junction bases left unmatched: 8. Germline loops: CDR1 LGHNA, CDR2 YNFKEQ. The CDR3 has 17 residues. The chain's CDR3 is CASSQDDRGQLNQPQHF. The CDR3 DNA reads TGTGCCAGCAGCCAAGATGACAGGGGTCAACTTAATCAGCCCCAGCATTTT.

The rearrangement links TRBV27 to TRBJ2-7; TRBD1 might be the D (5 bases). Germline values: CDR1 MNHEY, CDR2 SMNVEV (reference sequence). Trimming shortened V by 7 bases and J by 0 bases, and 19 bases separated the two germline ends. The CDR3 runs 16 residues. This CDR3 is CASMGQARTFSYEQYF. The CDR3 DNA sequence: TGTGCCAGCATGGGCCAGGCCCGGACATTCTCCTACGAGCAGTACTTC.

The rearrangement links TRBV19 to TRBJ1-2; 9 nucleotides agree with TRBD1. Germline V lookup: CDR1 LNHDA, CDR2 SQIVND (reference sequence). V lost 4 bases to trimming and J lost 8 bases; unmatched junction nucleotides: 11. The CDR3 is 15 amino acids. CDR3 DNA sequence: TGTGCCAGTAGTAGAGGGACAGGGACTTCCTTAGGCTACACCTTC. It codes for CASSRGTGTSLGYTF.

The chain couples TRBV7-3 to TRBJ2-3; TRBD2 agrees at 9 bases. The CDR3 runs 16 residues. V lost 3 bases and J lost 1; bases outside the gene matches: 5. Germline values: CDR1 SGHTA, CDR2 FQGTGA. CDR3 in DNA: TGTGCCAGCAGCTTCCTCGCGGGAGGGGGCACAGATACGCAGTATTTT. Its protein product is CASSFLAGGGTDTQYF.

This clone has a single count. DNA of the CDR3: TGCGCCAGCACCAGACAGGGTAACACTGAAGCTTTCTTT. Translated, it gives CASTRQGNTEAFF. The gene calls are TRBV5-1 and TRBJ1-1; 7 bases align to TRBD1. J lost 2 bases, V lost 6 bases, and 4 bases had no gene match. The CDR3 covers 13 residues. Germline CDR1 is SGHRS and CDR2 is YFSETQ.

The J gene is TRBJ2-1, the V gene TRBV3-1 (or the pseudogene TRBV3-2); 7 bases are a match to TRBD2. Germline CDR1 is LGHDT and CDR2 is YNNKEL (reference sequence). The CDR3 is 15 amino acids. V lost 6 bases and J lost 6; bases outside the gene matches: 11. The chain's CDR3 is CASSATGTNGNEQFF. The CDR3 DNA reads TGTGCCAGCAGTGCGACCGGGACTAACGGCAATGAGCAGTTCTTC.

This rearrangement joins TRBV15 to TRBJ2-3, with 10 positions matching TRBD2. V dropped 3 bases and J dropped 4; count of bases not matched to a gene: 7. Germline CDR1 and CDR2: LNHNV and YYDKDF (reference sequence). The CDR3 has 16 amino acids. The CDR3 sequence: CATSRTAGGPSDTQYF. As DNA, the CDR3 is TGTGCCACCAGCAGGACAGCGGGGGGGCCATCAGATACGCAGTATTTT. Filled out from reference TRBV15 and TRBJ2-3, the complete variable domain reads DAMVIQNPRYQVTQFGKPVTLSCSQTLNHNVMYWYQQKSSQAPKLLFHYYDKDFNNEADTPDNFQSRRPNTSFCFLDIRSPGLGDTAMYLCATSRTAGGPSDTQYFGPGTRLTVL.

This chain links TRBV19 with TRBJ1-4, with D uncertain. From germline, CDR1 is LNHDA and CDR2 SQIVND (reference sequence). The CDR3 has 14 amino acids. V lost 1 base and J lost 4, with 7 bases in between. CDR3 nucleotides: TGTGCCAGTAGTATAGGCAGTCGTAATGAAAAACTGTTTTTT. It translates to CASSIGSRNEKLFF.

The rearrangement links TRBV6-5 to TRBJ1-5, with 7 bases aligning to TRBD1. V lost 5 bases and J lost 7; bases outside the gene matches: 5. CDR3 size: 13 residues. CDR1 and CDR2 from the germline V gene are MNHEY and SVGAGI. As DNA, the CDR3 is TGTGCCAGCAGTATCAGGGGGAGACAGCCCCAGCATTTT. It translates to CASSIRGRQPQHF.

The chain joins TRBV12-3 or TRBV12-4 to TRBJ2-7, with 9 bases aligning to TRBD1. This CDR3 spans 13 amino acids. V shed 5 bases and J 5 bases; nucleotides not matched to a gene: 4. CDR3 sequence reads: CASSNRGLDEQYF. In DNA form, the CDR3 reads TGTGCCAGCAGTAACAGGGGGCTGGACGAGCAGTACTTC.